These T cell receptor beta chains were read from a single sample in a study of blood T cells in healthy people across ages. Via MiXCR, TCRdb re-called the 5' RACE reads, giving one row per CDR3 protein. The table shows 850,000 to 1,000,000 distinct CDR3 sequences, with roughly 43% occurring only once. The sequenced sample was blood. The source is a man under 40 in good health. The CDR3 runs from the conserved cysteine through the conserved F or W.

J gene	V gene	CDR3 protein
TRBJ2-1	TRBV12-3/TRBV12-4	CASGNRALRGRKQFF
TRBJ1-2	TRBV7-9	CASSVDRTYGYTF
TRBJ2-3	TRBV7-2	CASSFLVAGSTQYF
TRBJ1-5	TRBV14	CASSPLGEALGNQPQHF
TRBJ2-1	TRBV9	CASSVAGDSYNEQFF
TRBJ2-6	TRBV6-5	CASSMAPGANVLTF
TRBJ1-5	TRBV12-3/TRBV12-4	CASSGDRGRIQPQHF
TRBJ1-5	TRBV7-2	CASSLADLYQPQHF
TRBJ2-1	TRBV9	CASSGVAGGNNGQFF
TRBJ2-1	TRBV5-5	CASSDRDRTYNEQFF
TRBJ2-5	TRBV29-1	CSVGARAGRETQYF
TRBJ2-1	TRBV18	CASSPRGGDEQFF
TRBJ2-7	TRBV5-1	CASTPVPFYYEQYF
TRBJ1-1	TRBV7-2	CASSTPTTNTEAFF
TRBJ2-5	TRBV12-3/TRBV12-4	CASSLGTVEGRQQYF
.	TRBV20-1	CSASAGSSLYNEQYF
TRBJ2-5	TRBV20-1	CSASRVGGTETQYF
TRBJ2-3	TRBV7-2	CASSLGYTRTDTQYF